The 17 T cell receptor beta chains in this list originate from one sample, sequenced in a study of cytomegalovirus exposure and HLA in healthy donors. Both 60 Vbeta primers and 13 Jbeta primers went into the PCR. Assay: immunoSEQ multiplex PCR; the TCRdb copy retains only in-frame clones and omits some. The ten top clones account for roughly 5%, within a sample of 77,000 or so clones. The specimen was PBMCs. All receptors come from a man younger than 45 in good health and CMV-seronegative.

Written as DNA, the CDR3 is TGCGCCAGCAGCTCCGAAGGGGGTGGCTACACCTTC. As protein: CASSSEGGGYTF. The V and J genes are TRBV5-1 and TRBJ1-2; D is possibly TRBD1 (6 bases). Germline V gives CDR1 SGHRS, CDR2 YFSETQ. The CDR3 extends over 12 amino acids. The V end lost 3 bases, the J end lost 7 bases, and 10 bases lay between the germline ends.

The genes are TRBV29-1 and TRBJ1-1; 10 bases align to TRBD1. The CDR3 is 13 residues long. Germline V gene sequence: CDR1 SQVTM, CDR2 ANQGSEA. The junction had 7 bases not matched to a gene; V was cut back by 7 bases and J by 5 bases. The CDR3 sequence: CSASGTGDTEAFF. CDR3 DNA: TGCAGCGCGTCCGGGACAGGGGATACTGAAGCTTTCTTT.

The gene calls are TRBV6-5 and TRBJ1-2, with D possibly TRBD1 on 6 matching bases. CDR1 is MNHEY, CDR2 SVGAGI, per germline. Trimming pared 4 bases from V and 7 bases from J, leaving 10 bases between. The CDR3 covers 12 residues. In DNA form, the CDR3 reads TGTGCCAGCAGTTCCAGGGGCGGTGGCTACACCTTC. This sequence encodes CASSSRGGGYTF.

The gene calls are TRBV25-1 and TRBJ2-3; D perhaps matches TRBD1 (6 bases). Germline CDR1 and CDR2: MGHDK and SYGVNS. The CDR3 has 14 amino acids. Trimming removed 3 bases from V and 1 base from J, with 8 bases in between. The CDR3 here is CASSEPGGTDTQYF. The CDR3 DNA reads as TGTGCCAGCAGTGAGCCAGGGGGCACAGATACGCAGTATTTT.

Written as DNA, the CDR3 is TGTGCCAGCAGTTACTCCGGGACTAGCGGAAACTACGAGCAGTACTTC. The encoded protein is CASSYSGTSGNYEQYF. This rearrangement joins TRBV6-6 to TRBJ2-7; 11 nucleotides line up with TRBD2. The V gene's germline CDR1 is MNHNY and CDR2 SVGAGI (reference sequence). The junction had 4 bases not matched to a gene; V was cut back by 0 bases and J by 3 bases. The CDR3 has 16 amino acids.

The chain couples TRBV10-3 to TRBJ2-1; 12 bases fit TRBD2. The CDR3 totals 17 residues. J was trimmed by 4 bases and V by 3 bases; bases with no gene match: 7. Germline V gene data show CDR1 as ENHRY and CDR2 as SYGVKD. The CDR3 DNA reads as TGTGCCATCAGTGACCCTCGGACTAGCGGGGAGTACAATGAGCAGTTCTTC. Protein sequence: CAISDPRTSGEYNEQFF.

The J gene is TRBJ2-1, the V gene TRBV5-1; 7 bases fit TRBD1. Germline lookup yields CDR1 SGHRS and CDR2 YFSETQ. The CDR3 runs 15 residues. J lost 5 bases, V lost 3 bases, and 8 bases had no gene match. The CDR3 nucleotides are TGCGCCAGCAGCTCGCGTGGGACAGCCAACAATGAGCAGTTCTTC. The encoded protein is CASSSRGTANNEQFF. Full variable domain (outside the CDR3, taken from reference TRBV5-1 and TRBJ2-1): KAGVTQTPRYLIKTRGQQVTLSCSPISGHRSVSWYQQTPGQGLQFLFEYFSETQRNKGNFPGRFSGRQFSNSRSEMNVSTLELGDSALYLCASSSRGTANNEQFFGPGTRLTVL.

CDR3 region: CASSLVPAEEGGAEAFF. Here the CDR3 DNA reads TGTGCCAGCAGCTTAGTTCCCGCCGAGGAAGGGGGCGCAGAAGCTTTCTTT. The rearrangement links TRBV7-3 to TRBJ1-1, with TRBD1 matching over 7 bases. The CDR3 loop spans 17 amino acids. V lost 2 bases to trimming and J lost 8 bases; unmatched junction nucleotides: 17. Germline CDR1 reads SGHTA; CDR2 reads FQGTGA.

The rearrangement joins TRBV5-1 to TRBJ2-3; D uncertain. The CDR3 contains 16 residues. Germline V lookup: CDR1 SGHRS, CDR2 YFSETQ. Trimming took off 2 bases at V and 1 base at J, with 14 bases between the two ends. CDR3 residues: CASSFENSRGTDTQYF. The DNA of the CDR3 is TGCGCCAGCAGCTTCGAGAACTCTCGAGGCACAGATACGCAGTATTTT.

The chain combines TRBV6-5 with TRBJ2-5, with TRBD2 as a possible D gene (5 bases). CDR1 MNHEY and CDR2 SVGAGI come from the germline V gene. The length of the CDR3 is 14 residues. V lost 5 bases, J lost 5 bases, and 15 bases lay in between. This CDR3 is CASSLSGIEETQYF. CDR3 in DNA: TGTGCCAGCAGTCTATCCGGGATTGAGGAGACCCAGTACTTC.

The genes are TRBV6-5 and TRBJ2-7; the D gene is possibly TRBD1 (5 bases). The ends were cut back, 2 bases at V and 2 bases at J, with 10 bases in the middle. Germline CDR1 MNHEY, CDR2 SVGAGI. The CDR3 loop spans 14 amino acids. The CDR3 region is CASSYRGPPYEQYF. DNA of the CDR3: TGTGCCAGCAGTTACAGGGGCCCTCCCTACGAGCAGTACTTC.

The V call is TRBV5-6, the J call TRBJ1-1; D is perhaps TRBD1 (6 bases). Germline CDR1 reads SGHDT; CDR2 reads YYEEEE. The ends were cut back, 4 bases at V and 5 bases at J, with 12 bases in the middle. The CDR3 sequence is 13 residues long. The CDR3 nucleotides read TGTGCCAGCAGCATACAGGGAAGGACTGAAGCTTTCTTT. It encodes CASSIQGRTEAFF. The full variable domain, with the rest looked up from reference TRBV5-6 and TRBJ1-1, is DAGVTQSPTHLIKTRGQQVTLRCSPKSGHDTVSWYQQALGQGPQFIFQYYEEEERQRGNFPDRFSGHQFPNYSSELNVNALLLGDSALYLCASSIQGRTEAFFGQGTRLTVV.

The chain employs TRBV18 and TRBJ2-5; D might be TRBD2 (6 bases). The CDR3 is 15 amino acids. Germline CDR1 is KGHSH and CDR2 is LQKENI. Trimming took 3 bases from V and 0 from J, leaving 11 bases between them. This chain's CDR3 is CASSPGIADQETQYF. The CDR3 DNA is TGTGCCAGCTCACCGGGGATAGCGGACCAAGAGACCCAGTACTTC.

This chain uses TRBV7-3 with TRBJ2-2, with 8 bases fitting TRBD1. This CDR3 region has 15 residues. Trimming at V came to 6 bases and at J to 4 bases, leaving 7 bases not matched to a gene. Germline V CDR1 and CDR2: SGHTA, FQGTGA. Written as DNA, the CDR3 is TGTGCCAGCAGGGACGGGACAGGTTCCACCGGGGAGCTGTTTTTT. Translation: CASRDGTGSTGELFF.

The chain carries TRBV2 and TRBJ1-6; TRBD1 matches 8 bases. V lost 6 bases, J lost 1 base, and 5 bases stayed unmatched. Germline V gives CDR1 SNHLY, CDR2 FYNNEI. CDR3 size: 16 residues. Here the CDR3 reads CASRGRTGSYNSPLHF. DNA of the CDR3: TGTGCCAGCAGGGGTAGGACAGGGTCCTATAATTCACCCCTCCACTTT.

The chain carries TRBV7-2 and TRBJ2-7, with 10 nucleotides matching TRBD2. The CDR3 runs 14 residues. V was clipped by 5 bases and J by 3 bases; unmatched bases: 4. Germline V gene sequence: CDR1 SGHTA, CDR2 FQGNSA. The CDR3 protein is CASSRSSGSYEQYF. Here the CDR3 DNA reads TGTGCCAGCAGCCGCTCTAGCGGGAGCTACGAGCAGTACTTC.

The chain links TRBV5-1 to TRBJ2-2; no clear D. Germline loops: CDR1 SGHRS, CDR2 YFSETQ. The CDR3 has 14 amino acids. Trimming left V 3 bases short and J 0 bases short, with 6 bases between. Written as DNA, the CDR3 is TGCGCCAGCAGCTCCCGTTCGAACACCGGGGAGCTGTTTTTT. It specifies CASSSRSNTGELFF.